Below, 28 T cell receptor beta chains from the same sample are listed, as sequenced in a study of T-cell memory formation after mild COVID-19. TCRdb reprocessed the 5' RACE reads with MiXCR, giving one entry per CDR3 protein. The sample lists hundreds of thousands of distinct CDR3 sequences, around 15% occurring once. Sequencing input: PBMCs or a T cell subset sorted from them (not recorded which). The receptor source for this set is a man between 18 and 29 years old who had mild COVID-19 (a few samples of this study predate the infection). Cell type and time point are not known.

A few counts support this clonotype. The chain has TRBV7-2 and TRBJ1-5; D is undetermined. This CDR3 comprises 15 residues. Deletions cut 0 bases from V and 6 bases from J, with 12 bases between. Germline V lookup: CDR1 SGHTA, CDR2 FQGNSA. The CDR3: CASSLAGVEGQPQHF. Written as DNA, the CDR3 is TGTGCCAGCAGCTTAGCTGGGGTGGAAGGTCAGCCCCAGCATTTT.

This clonotype was counted a single time. V gene TRBV12-3 or TRBV12-4 combines with J gene TRBJ2-7; D is possibly TRBD2 (5 bases). Trimming shortened V by 5 bases and J by 4 bases, and 12 bases separated the two germline ends. There are 13 residues in the CDR3. CDR3 loop: CASSKRAGYEQYF. CDR3 nucleotide sequence: TGTGCCAGCAGTAAGAGGGCTGGGTACGAGCAGTACTTC.

The rearrangement uses TRBV25-1 and TRBJ2-5; D not certain. V dropped 5 bases and J dropped 5 bases, with 6 bases sitting between them. The CDR3 is 11 amino acids. Per the germline V gene, CDR1 is MGHDK and CDR2 is SYGVNS. As DNA, the CDR3 is TGTGCCAGCAGTTGGTTGGAGACCCAGTACTTC. Translating it yields CASSWLETQYF. The full variable domain, completed using reference TRBV25-1 and TRBJ2-5, is EADIYQTPRYLVIGTGKKITLECSQTMGHDKMYWYQQDPGMELHLIHYSYGVNSTEKGDLSSESTVSRIRTEHFPLTLESARPSHTSQYLCASSWLETQYFGPGTRLLVL.

This clonotype was counted a few times. The chain links TRBV5-1 to TRBJ2-2, with D perhaps TRBD1 (6 bases). Germline V gene sequence: CDR1 SGHRS, CDR2 YFSETQ. Trimming cost V 0 bases and J 5 bases, with 17 bases left between them. CDR3 length: 17 amino acids. CDR3 region: CASSLAVQGKRTGELFF. The CDR3 coding sequence is TGCGCCAGCAGCTTGGCCGTTCAGGGGAAAAGAACCGGGGAGCTGTTTTTT.

This clonotype has a count of ten or more. The V gene is TRBV5-1, the J gene TRBJ2-5; 9 bases match TRBD2. The V gene's germline CDR1 is SGHRS and CDR2 YFSETQ. This CDR3 has 14 amino acids. Unmatched junction bases numbered 1, after V lost 0 bases and J lost 4 bases. For the CDR3, the DNA is TGCGCCAGCAGCTTGGTACTAGCGGGAGAGACCCAGTACTTC. Protein: CASSLVLAGETQYF.

The V call is TRBV11-3, the J call TRBJ2-3; D perhaps matches TRBD1 (6 bases). Trimming removed 6 bases from V and 4 bases from J, with 17 bases in between. The CDR3 is 15 residues long. In germline, CDR1 is SGHNT, CDR2 YENEEA. This CDR3 reads CASSPTAGAADTQYF. As DNA, the CDR3 is TGTGCCAGCAGTCCAACGGCAGGGGCAGCAGATACGCAGTATTTT. The full variable domain, rest sourced from reference TRBV11-3 and TRBJ2-3, is EAGVVQSPRYKIIEKKQPVAFWCNPISGHNTLYWYLQNLGQGPELLIRYENEEAVDDSQLPKDRFSAERLKGVDSTLKIQPAELGDSAVYLCASSPTAGAADTQYFGPGTRLTVL.

The rearrangement uses TRBV12-3 or TRBV12-4 and TRBJ2-1; TRBD1 is a possible D gene (5 bases). The V and J ends lost 2 bases and 6 bases respectively, with 14 bases between them. The CDR3 totals 15 residues. The CDR3 spells CASSLRGAGINEQFF. CDR3 nucleotides: TGTGCCAGCAGTTTAAGGGGCGCAGGAATCAATGAGCAGTTCTTC.

This clonotype has more than one count but fewer than ten. V and J are TRBV29-1 and TRBJ1-1; perhaps TRBD1 as D (5 bases). Germline CDR1 and CDR2: SQVTM and ANQGSEA. Trimming left V 7 bases short and J 1 base short, with 10 bases between. This CDR3 region has 12 residues. The CDR3 nucleotides are TGCAGCGCCAGGGCGGCGAACACTGAAGCTTTCTTT. It specifies CSARAANTEAFF.

This clonotype was recorded many times. The chain employs TRBV4-1 and TRBJ1-1; tentatively, D is TRBD1 (5 bases). This CDR3 has 15 amino acids. CDR1 is MGHRA and CDR2 is YSYEKL in the germline V gene. The V end lost 1 base, the J end lost 4 bases, and 13 bases lay between the germline ends. In DNA, the CDR3 is TGCGCCAGCAGCCAAGGACAGTGGGGGAGCACTGAAGCTTTCTTT. It specifies CASSQGQWGSTEAFF.

In its sample, this clonotype was seen a few times. The rearrangement uses TRBV6-5 and TRBJ2-1; perhaps TRBD2 as D (5 bases). Trimming stripped 4 bases from V and 10 bases from J, with 17 bases between. This CDR3 is 14 amino acids long. Germline CDR1 is MNHEY and CDR2 is SVGAGI. This chain's CDR3 is CASSSPPSPGEQFF. Here the CDR3 DNA reads TGTGCCAGCAGTTCCCCACCTAGCCCCGGGGAGCAGTTCTTC.

The gene calls are TRBV7-9 and TRBJ1-4; possibly TRBD1 for D (5 bases). Deletions cut 5 bases from V and 3 bases from J, with 13 bases between. Germline CDR1 reads SEHNR; CDR2 reads FQNEAQ (reference sequence). This CDR3 comprises 15 residues. The CDR3 sequence: CASSPQGYSNEKLFF. The CDR3 nucleotides read TGTGCCAGCAGCCCGCAGGGTTACTCTAATGAAAAACTGTTTTTT.

Many counts were recorded for this clonotype. The V gene is TRBV3-1, the J gene TRBJ2-5; 8 bases fit TRBD2. CDR1 and CDR2 (germline): LGHDT, YNNKEL (reference sequence). V lost 6 bases to trimming and J lost 4 bases; unmatched junction nucleotides: 7. The CDR3 is made up of 14 amino acids. This CDR3 reads CASSFAGGGETQYF. The CDR3 DNA follows: TGTGCCAGCAGTTTCGCGGGGGGTGGAGAGACCCAGTACTTC.

This chain links TRBV5-5 with TRBJ1-1; 7 nucleotides agree with TRBD1. V dropped 2 bases and J dropped 1; count of bases not matched to a gene: 2. In germline, CDR1 is SGHKS, CDR2 YYEKEE (reference sequence). The CDR3 is 14 amino acids. The CDR3 sequence: CASSFWTGNTEAFF. CDR3 coding DNA: TGTGCCAGCAGCTTTTGGACAGGGAACACTGAAGCTTTCTTT.

This clonotype has just a few counts. V and J are TRBV5-4 and TRBJ1-1, with a possible D match to TRBD1 (6 bases). Trimming pared 6 bases from V and 3 bases from J, leaving 15 bases between. The CDR3 is made up of 14 amino acids. The germline V gene encodes CDR1 SGHNT and CDR2 YYREEE (reference sequence). CDR3 in DNA: TGTGCCAGCACCAAGTCCGGGGGCCACACTGAAGCTTTCTTT. Protein: CASTKSGGHTEAFF.

The J gene is TRBJ1-2, the V gene TRBV19, with TRBD1 matching over 7 bases. V gave up 3 bases and J gave up 2 bases; unmatched junction bases: 12. The CDR3 contains 17 residues. The germline V gene encodes CDR1 LNHDA and CDR2 SQIVND (reference sequence). CDR3 DNA: TGTGCCAGTAGTATCGAGGGACAGTCCTCCGACAACTATGGCTACACCTTC. Amino acid sequence: CASSIEGQSSDNYGYTF.

The CDR3 reads CASSYFPGQGFQPQHF. The CDR3 DNA reads TGTGCCAGCAGTTACTTTCCGGGACAGGGCTTCCAGCCCCAGCATTTT. This chain connects TRBV6-2 or TRBV6-3 to TRBJ1-5; 9 bases agree with TRBD1. The V segment lost 1 base and the J segment 7 bases; nucleotides outside the gene matches: 8. CDR3 size: 16 residues. Germline V gene data show CDR1 as MNHEY and CDR2 as SVGEGT.

This chain links TRBV2 with TRBJ2-7; D is possibly TRBD1 (5 bases). V dropped 6 bases and J dropped 3 bases, with 9 bases sitting between them. Germline-derived CDR1 and CDR2 are SNHLY and FYNNEI. This CDR3 is 12 amino acids long. This chain's CDR3 is CASRAGFYEQYV. The CDR3 DNA reads as TGTGCCAGCAGGGCAGGGTTCTACGAGCAGTACGTC.

The chain combines TRBV5-1 with TRBJ2-7; D call uncertain. The CDR3 is 14 residues long. The V and J ends lost 0 bases and 6 bases respectively, with 13 bases between them. The germline V gene encodes CDR1 SGHRS and CDR2 YFSETQ. CDR3 sequence: CASSLDNYPVEQYV. CDR3 DNA: TGCGCCAGCAGCTTGGATAATTACCCTGTCGAGCAGTACGTC.

As DNA, the CDR3 is TGTGCCAGCAGCTCACGGAGGCTAGCGGGGGGAGGCACGCAGTATTTT. Its translation is CASSSRRLAGGGTQYF. The chain is built from TRBV7-2 and TRBJ2-3; 11 bases agree with TRBD2. The CDR3 covers 16 residues. Trimming removed 4 bases from V and 9 bases from J; junction bases left unmatched: 12. Germline CDR1 and CDR2: SGHTA and FQGNSA.

This chain uses TRBV6-1 with TRBJ1-6; D gene ambiguous. V was trimmed by 7 bases and J by 6 bases, leaving 16 bases between them. The CDR3 has 15 residues. Germline lookup yields CDR1 MNHNS and CDR2 SASEGT. CDR3 coding DNA: TGTGCCAGCACGACTACCCCCGATTTTAATTCACCCCTCCACTTT. As protein: CASTTTPDFNSPLHF.

This clonotype was detected many times. The chain recombines TRBV19 with TRBJ2-2; TRBD1 agrees at 9 bases. Trimming at V came to 3 bases and at J to 6 bases, leaving 5 bases not matched to a gene. CDR3 length: 15 amino acids. Per germline, CDR1 LNHDA and CDR2 SQIVND (reference sequence). The CDR3 sequence: CASSMDRGLPGELFF. CDR3 DNA: TGTGCCAGTAGTATGGACAGGGGCCTGCCCGGGGAGCTGTTTTTT. Complete variable domain (other parts from reference TRBV19 and TRBJ2-2): DGGITQSPKYLFRKEGQNVTLSCEQNLNHDAMYWYRQDPGQGLRLIYYSQIVNDFQKGDIAEGYSVSREKKESFPLTVTSAQKNPTAFYLCASSMDRGLPGELFFGEGSRLTVL.

This clonotype was counted only a few times. The chain joins TRBV6-5 to TRBJ2-3, with TRBD2 matching over 8 bases. The CDR3 sequence is 16 residues long. The germline CDR1 and CDR2 sequences are MNHEY and SVGAGI. V shed 6 bases, J shed 2 bases, and the junction held 10 bases outside the gene matches. The CDR3 region is CASSSPGLASTDTQYF. CDR3 in DNA: TGTGCCAGCAGCTCCCCAGGACTAGCATCCACAGATACGCAGTATTTT.

This clonotype was counted ten times or more. A read error may account for a junction end that differs from germline. The CDR3 nucleotides are TGCGCCAGCAGCCGCACGGAATCCTACAATGAGCAGTTCTTC. It is translated as CASSRTESYNEQFF. This chain uses TRBV3-1 with TRBJ2-1; no firm D call. This CDR3 is 14 amino acids long. Per the germline V gene, CDR1 is LGHDT and CDR2 is YNNKEL (reference sequence).

This clonotype was recorded many times. The chain links TRBV6-5 to TRBJ2-3; possibly TRBD1 or TRBD2 for D (6 bases each). Per germline, CDR1 MNHEY and CDR2 SVGAGI. The CDR3 is 16 residues long. With 6 bases removed from V and 5 bases from J, the gap between germline ends came to 21 bases. For the CDR3, the DNA is TGTGCCAGCAGGCCCTTCCCGGGGGACACAGGAGATACGCAGTATTTT. Encoded protein: CASRPFPGDTGDTQYF.

V is TRBV7-9 and J is TRBJ2-6; perhaps TRBD2 as D (6 bases). Trimming pared 7 bases from V and 1 base from J, leaving 14 bases between. Germline lookup yields CDR1 SEHNR and CDR2 FQNEAQ (reference sequence). This CDR3 contains 16 residues. The CDR3 loop reads CASISHGGSGANVLTF. CDR3 DNA: TGTGCCAGCATTTCACACGGGGGTTCTGGGGCCAACGTCCTGACTTTC.

This clonotype was detected only a few times. V is TRBV15 and J is TRBJ1-4, with TRBD1 as a possible D gene (6 bases). CDR1 and CDR2 from the germline V gene are LNHNV and YYDKDF (reference sequence). Trimming cost V 0 bases and J 7 bases, with 15 bases left between them. The CDR3 is 16 amino acids. In nucleotides, the CDR3 is TGTGCCACCAGCAGAGAAACCCCGGGACAATCTGAAAAACTGTTTTTT. This sequence encodes CATSRETPGQSEKLFF. The full variable domain, with the rest looked up from reference TRBV15 and TRBJ1-4, is DAMVIQNPRYQVTQFGKPVTLSCSQTLNHNVMYWYQQKSSQAPKLLFHYYDKDFNNEADTPDNFQSRRPNTSFCFLDIRSPGLGDTAMYLCATSRETPGQSEKLFFGSGTQLSVL.

This clonotype was observed many times. The chain carries TRBV10-3 and TRBJ2-1, with TRBD1 matching 7 bases. The V and J ends lost 5 bases and 8 bases, in that order; junction bases with no gene match: 9. CDR3 length: 14 residues. From germline, CDR1 is ENHRY and CDR2 SYGVKD. The CDR3 sequence: CAISLRGQGDEQFF. The DNA of the CDR3 is TGTGCCATCAGTTTAAGGGGGCAGGGGGATGAGCAGTTCTTC.

This clonotype was observed many times. This sequence joins TRBV7-9 and TRBJ1-1; no firm D call. Trimming left V 1 base short and J 6 bases short, with 18 bases between. The CDR3 sequence is 16 residues long. Germline assignment: CDR1 SEHNR and CDR2 FQNEAQ (reference sequence). The CDR3 DNA follows: TGTGCCAGCAGCTTAGGTCTGCAGGAGACCCAGGCTGAAGCTTTCTTT. As protein: CASSLGLQETQAEAFF.